This T cell receptor beta chain comes out of a study of CD8+ T cells in alopecia areata. This clone was observed a few times. The treatment: oral pan-JAK inhibitor, 5-10 mg twice daily. Sequencing relied on a cDNA template that was reverse transcribed from extracted RNA. TCRdb keeps only in-frame clones here, not all; method: immunoSEQ multiplex PCR. In the table there are some 120,000 clones, around 50% of which are singletons. The germline V gene encodes CDR1 SGHTA and CDR2 FQGNSA. This CDR3 comprises 16 residues. Trimming removed 4 bases at V and 5 bases at J, with 20 bases between. The genes are TRBV7-2 and TRBJ1-2, with a possible D match to TRBD1 (5 bases). The specimen comprised CD8+ T cells sorted from blood, sampled at week 24, from a patient treated with tofacitinib. This clonotype originated in a human donor with alopecia areata. In nucleotides, the CDR3 is TGTGCCAGCAGCTCCCCTCTCCCGGGACTGATGTATGGCTACACCTTC. Translating it yields CASSSPLPGLMYGYTF.